This is a list of T cell receptor beta chains from one sample in a study of T cell changes during pregnancy in multiple sclerosis. Profiling relied on immunoSEQ multiplex PCR, and the TCRdb table lists in-frame clones only, not all of them. The repertoire consists of some 29,000 clones, with approximately 88% occurring once and the leading ten covering more than 6%. Sample: CD8+ T cells from peripheral blood mononuclear cells, taken before pregnancy. All receptors come from a female donor with multiple sclerosis, enrolled in a pregnancy study. Each CDR3 is given with its conserved first and last residue. A D gene is named only where the DNA matches it firmly. Clone sizes are given selectively: once, few, many, or a class where the clone is expanded.

CDR3nt	CDR3aa	j_gene	d_gene	v_gene	abundance
TGTGCCAGCAGCGGAGGAGCTAGCAATCAGCCCCAGCATTTT	CASSGGASNQPQHF	TRBJ1-5	NA	TRBV9	NA
TGTGCCAGCAGCTTTTTAGCAGTGAACACTGAAGCTTTCTTT	CASSFLAVNTEAFF	TRBJ1-1	NA	TRBV5-8	NA
TGTGCCAGCAGTGAAGGACAGGGCAACTACGAGCAGTACTTC	CASSEGQGNYEQYF	TRBJ2-7	TRBD1	TRBV9	NA
TGTGCCATACAGAATCACCAAGCAGGAACCGGGGAGCTGTTTTTT	CAIQNHQAGTGELFF	TRBJ2-2	NA	TRBV10-3	NA
TGTGCCAGCAGCAAAGACAGAGTCGAAGACTCCGGGACTAGCGGGGGGGCCATGTATTTT	CASSKDRVEDSGTSGGAMYF	TRBJ2-3	NA	TRBV21-1	NA
TGTGCCAGCAGCTTAACGGCTAGCGGGACAGATACGCAGTATTTT	CASSLTASGTDTQYF	TRBJ2-3	TRBD2	TRBV11-2	NA
TGCGCCAGCAGCCAAGAACCGGGGAGCAATCAGCCCCAGCATTTT	CASSQEPGSNQPQHF	TRBJ1-5	NA	TRBV4-1	NA
TGTGCCAGCAGCAACCAAGACTGGAGCTCCTACAATGAGCAGTTCTTC	CASSNQDWSSYNEQFF	TRBJ2-1	NA	TRBV6-6	NA
TGCAGCGTGAGACTGATCACTGAAGCTTTCTTT	CSVRLITEAFF	TRBJ1-1	NA	TRBV29-1	few
TGTGCCAGCAGCCCACCGGAGGGCACTGAAGCTTTCTTT	CASSPPEGTEAFF	TRBJ1-1	NA	TRBV11-2	NA
TGTGCCAGCAGTACTGACAGGGGCCAGGAAAAACTGTTTTTT	CASSTDRGQEKLFF	TRBJ1-4	TRBD1	TRBV28	few
TGTGCCAGCAGCCGGACTAGCGGGGGAGTCACAGATACGCAGTATTTT	CASSRTSGGVTDTQYF	TRBJ2-3	TRBD2	TRBV5-4	NA
TGCGCCAGCAGCCAAGAGGCAGGGTCAGGCACCCAGTACTTC	CASSQEAGSGTQYF	TRBJ2-5	NA	TRBV4-3	NA
TGTGCCAGCAGTGACACTAGTGTCGATGAGCAGTTCTTC	CASSDTSVDEQFF	TRBJ2-1	NA	TRBV6-4	NA
TGTGCCAGCAGCTTTGCGACTGCGTCCCTTGAAGTCTACAATGAGCAGTTCTTC	CASSFATASLEVYNEQFF	TRBJ2-1	NA	TRBV7-9	NA
TGTGCCAGCAGCTCCATAGCGGGAGGGCCGACAGATACGCAGTATTTT	CASSSIAGGPTDTQYF	TRBJ2-3	TRBD2	TRBV7-3	once
TGTGCCAGCAGCCGTTCGGAGACCGGGGAGCTGTTTTTT	CASSRSETGELFF	TRBJ2-2	NA	TRBV6-5	once
TGTGCCAGCAGCTTAGGTGGGCTTTATGGCTACACCTTC	CASSLGGLYGYTF	TRBJ1-2	NA	TRBV11-2	large
TGTGCCAGCAGCACCGAGCGGGGTCAATCCCCCCCAGATACGCAGTATTTT	CASSTERGQSPPDTQYF	TRBJ2-3	TRBD2	TRBV13	NA
TGTGCCAGCAGCTTAATCGGGGGTAGTAATTCACCCCTCCACTTT	CASSLIGGSNSPLHF	TRBJ1-6	NA	TRBV7-3	few
TGTGCCAGCAGTTATTACAGGGGCTACGAGCAGTACTTC	CASSYYRGYEQYF	TRBJ2-7	TRBD1	TRBV6-6	few
TGTGCCAGCAGTCTACTTTGGACAGGGAATAATGAAAAACTGTTTTTT	CASSLLWTGNNEKLFF	TRBJ1-4	TRBD1	TRBV2	once
TGTGCCACCAGCAGTTTTACAGACAGGGGATTTAACTATGGCTACACCTTC	CATSSFTDRGFNYGYTF	TRBJ1-2	TRBD1	TRBV15	NA
TGCGCCAGCAGTGCCCGACTAGCGGGGGGAGAGACCCAGTACTTC	CASSARLAGGETQYF	TRBJ2-5	TRBD2	TRBV10-2	NA
TGTGCCAGCAGTTTAAGCGGGACAAATAGCAATCAGCCCCAGCATTTT	CASSLSGTNSNQPQHF	TRBJ1-5	NA	TRBV28	NA
TGTGCCAGCAGCGTATATGGACTAGCGGAGTCCGAGCAGTACTTC	CASSVYGLAESEQYF	TRBJ2-7	TRBD2	TRBV9	NA
TGTGCCAGCACCGAAGCCCCATGGCAGGGCGGCTACACCTTC	CASTEAPWQGGYTF	TRBJ1-2	NA	TRBV7-2	NA
TGTGCTAGTGGGCTCAGGGGGAATAGCAATCAGCCCCAGCATTTT	CASGLRGNSNQPQHF	TRBJ1-5	TRBD1	TRBV12-5	NA
TGTGCCAGCAGCGCCATTGAACAGGGGTCTTTTTACTTC	CASSAIEQGSFYF	TRBJ2-7	TRBD1	TRBV9	NA
TGCGCCAGCAGCCAAGATCGCGGGGGCGGGGACGAGCAGTACTTC	CASSQDRGGGDEQYF	TRBJ2-7	NA	TRBV4-3	NA
TGTGCCAGCAGCCCGGGACTAGCAGAAGAGACCCAGTACTTC	CASSPGLAEETQYF	TRBJ2-5	TRBD2	TRBV5-6	NA
TGTGCCAGCAGTTTTTCACCGGGAGAGTCAGATACGCAGTATTTT	CASSFSPGESDTQYF	TRBJ2-3	NA	TRBV28	NA
TGTGCCAGTAGTCCTCGACAGACCAAAGATACGCAGTATTTT	CASSPRQTKDTQYF	TRBJ2-3	NA	TRBV19	NA
TGTGCCAGCAGTCCGAGACTAGCGGGAGCCTTATCCTACAATGAGCAGTTCTTC	CASSPRLAGALSYNEQFF	TRBJ2-1	TRBD2	TRBV27	NA
TGTGCCAGCAGTCCCGGGACAGAGAACACTGAAGCTTTCTTT	CASSPGTENTEAFF	TRBJ1-1	TRBD1	TRBV6-1	once
TGTGCCAGCAGTGACAGGGGGCCTGGTGGCTACACCTTC	CASSDRGPGGYTF	TRBJ1-2	TRBD1	TRBV2	few
TGTGCCAGCAGCGTTACGGACACCGGGGAGCTGTTTTTT	CASSVTDTGELFF	TRBJ2-2	NA	TRBV9	NA
TGTGCCAGCAGCACAGGGATTCAGCCCCAGCATTTT	CASSTGIQPQHF	TRBJ1-5	NA	TRBV27	NA
TGTGCCAGCAGTCCAGCGGGGGCCTACAATGAGCAGTTCTTC	CASSPAGAYNEQFF	TRBJ2-1	TRBD2	TRBV6-4	NA
TGTGCCAGTGGGACAGGGACTAATGAAAAACTGTTTTTT	CASGTGTNEKLFF	TRBJ1-4	TRBD1	TRBV19	NA
TGTGCCAGCAGTTGGGCCCCAGGGATCCTGAACACTGAAGCTTTCTTT	CASSWAPGILNTEAFF	TRBJ1-1	NA	TRBV28	NA
TGTGCCAGCTCACCACTTATGACGGCAGGTGAAGCTTTCTTT	CASSPLMTAGEAFF	TRBJ1-1	NA	TRBV18	NA
TGCGCCACCTCCTATTCCGGGTTAGGTTCACCCCTCCACTTT	CATSYSGLGSPLHF	TRBJ1-6	NA	TRBV5-1	NA
TGTGCCAGCAGCTTATATTATCGGGCGGGCGATACAGATACGCAGTATTTT	CASSLYYRAGDTDTQYF	TRBJ2-3	NA	TRBV11-2	NA
TGTGCCAGCAGCGACGGGAGGGAGACCGGGGAGCTGTTTTTT	CASSDGRETGELFF	TRBJ2-2	TRBD2	TRBV6-5	NA